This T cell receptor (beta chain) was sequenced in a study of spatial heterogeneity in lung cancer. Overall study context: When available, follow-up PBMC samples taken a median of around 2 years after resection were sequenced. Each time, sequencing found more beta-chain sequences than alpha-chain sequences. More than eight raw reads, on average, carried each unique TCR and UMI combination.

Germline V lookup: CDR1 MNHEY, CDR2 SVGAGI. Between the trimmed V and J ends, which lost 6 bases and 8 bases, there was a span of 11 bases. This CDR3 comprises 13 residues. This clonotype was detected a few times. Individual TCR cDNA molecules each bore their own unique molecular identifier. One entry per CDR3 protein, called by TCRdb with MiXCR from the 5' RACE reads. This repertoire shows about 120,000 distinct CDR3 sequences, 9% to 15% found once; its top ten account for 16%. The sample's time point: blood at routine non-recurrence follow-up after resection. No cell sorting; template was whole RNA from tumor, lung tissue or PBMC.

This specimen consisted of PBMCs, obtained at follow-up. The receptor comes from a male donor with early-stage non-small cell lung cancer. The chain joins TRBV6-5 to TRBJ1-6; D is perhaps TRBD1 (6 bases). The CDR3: CASSRNRDSPLHF. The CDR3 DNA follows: TGTGCCAGCAGCCGCAACAGGGATTCACCCCTCCACTTT.